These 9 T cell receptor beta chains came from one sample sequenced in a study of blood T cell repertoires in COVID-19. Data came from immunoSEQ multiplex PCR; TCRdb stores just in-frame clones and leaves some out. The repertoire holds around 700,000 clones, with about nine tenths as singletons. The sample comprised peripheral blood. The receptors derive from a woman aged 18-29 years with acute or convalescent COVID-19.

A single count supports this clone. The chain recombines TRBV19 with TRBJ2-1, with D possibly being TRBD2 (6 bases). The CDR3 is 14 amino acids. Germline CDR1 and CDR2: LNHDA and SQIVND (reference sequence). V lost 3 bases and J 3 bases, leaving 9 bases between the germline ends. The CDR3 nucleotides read TGTGCCAGTAGTATCGGGGGATACTACAATGAGCAGTTCTTC. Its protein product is CASSIGGYYNEQFF.

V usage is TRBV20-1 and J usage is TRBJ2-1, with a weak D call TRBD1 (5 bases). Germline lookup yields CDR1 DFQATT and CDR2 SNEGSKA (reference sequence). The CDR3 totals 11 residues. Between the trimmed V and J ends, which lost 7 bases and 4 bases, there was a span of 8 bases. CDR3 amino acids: CSVRQYNEQFF. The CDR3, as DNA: TGCAGTGTAAGACAGTACAATGAGCAGTTCTTC.

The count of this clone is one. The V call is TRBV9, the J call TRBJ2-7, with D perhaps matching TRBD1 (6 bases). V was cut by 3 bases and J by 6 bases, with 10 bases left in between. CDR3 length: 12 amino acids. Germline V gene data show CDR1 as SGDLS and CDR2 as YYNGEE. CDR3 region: CASSAQGSEQYF. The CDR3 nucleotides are TGTGCCAGCAGCGCCCAGGGGAGCGAGCAGTACTTC. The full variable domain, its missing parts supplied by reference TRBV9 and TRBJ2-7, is DSGVTQTPKHLITATGQRVTLRCSPRSGDLSVYWYQQSLDQGLQFLIQYYNGEERAKGNILERFSAQQFPDLHSELNLSSLELGDSALYFCASSAQGSEQYFGPGTRLTVT.

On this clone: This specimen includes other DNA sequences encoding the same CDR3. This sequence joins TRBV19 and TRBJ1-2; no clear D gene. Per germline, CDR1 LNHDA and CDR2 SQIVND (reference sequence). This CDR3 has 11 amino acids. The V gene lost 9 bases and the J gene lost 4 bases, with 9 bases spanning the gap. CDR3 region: CASSTGYGYTF. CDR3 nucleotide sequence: TGTGCCAGCTCTACTGGCTATGGCTACACCTTC.

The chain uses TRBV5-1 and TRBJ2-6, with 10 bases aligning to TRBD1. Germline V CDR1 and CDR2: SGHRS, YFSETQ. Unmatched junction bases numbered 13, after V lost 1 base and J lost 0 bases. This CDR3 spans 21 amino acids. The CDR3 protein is CASSLWGQGPQLRSGANVLTF. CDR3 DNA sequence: TGCGCCAGCAGCTTGTGGGGACAGGGGCCTCAACTCCGCTCTGGGGCCAACGTCCTGACTTTC.

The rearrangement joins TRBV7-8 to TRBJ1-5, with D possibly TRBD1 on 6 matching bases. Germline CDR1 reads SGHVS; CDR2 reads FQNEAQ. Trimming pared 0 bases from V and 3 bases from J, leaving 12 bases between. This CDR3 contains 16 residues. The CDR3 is CASSLASGGHNQPQHF. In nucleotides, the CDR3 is TGTGCCAGCAGCTTAGCGTCTGGGGGCCACAATCAGCCCCAGCATTTT.

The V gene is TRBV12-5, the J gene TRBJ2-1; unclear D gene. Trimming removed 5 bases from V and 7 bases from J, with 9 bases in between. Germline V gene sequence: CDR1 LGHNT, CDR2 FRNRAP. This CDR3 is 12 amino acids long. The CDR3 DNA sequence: TGTGCTAGTGGTCACTCTAGGAATGAGCAGTTCTTC. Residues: CASGHSRNEQFF.

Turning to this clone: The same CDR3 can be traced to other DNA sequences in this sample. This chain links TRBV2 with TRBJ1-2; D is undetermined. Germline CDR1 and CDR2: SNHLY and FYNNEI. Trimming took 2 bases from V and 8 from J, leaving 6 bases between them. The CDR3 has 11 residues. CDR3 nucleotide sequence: TGTGCCAGCAGTGAATCGGGAGGCTACACCTTC. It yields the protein CASSESGGYTF.

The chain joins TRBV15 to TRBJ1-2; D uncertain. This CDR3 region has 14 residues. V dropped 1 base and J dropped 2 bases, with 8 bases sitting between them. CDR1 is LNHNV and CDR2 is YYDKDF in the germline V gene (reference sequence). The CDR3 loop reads CATSRGRQNYGYTF. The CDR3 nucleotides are TGTGCCACCAGCAGAGGGCGGCAGAACTATGGCTACACCTTC.